The 15 T cell receptor beta chains reported below all come from one sample, sequenced in a study of beta chain features in type 1 diabetes. Overall study findings and caveats: In every one of the four CD4+ subsets, TCRB CDR3s were moderately but significantly shorter in Type 1 diabetes patients.

The investigators reverse transcribed all of the isolated RNA, so they sequenced expressed TCRB transcripts. Measured with immunoSEQ multiplex PCR; TCRdb has only the in-frame clones, and not every one. The sample comprises 550,000 to 850,000 clones, 13% of which are singletons, and 0.02% to 0.025% rests with the top ten. These receptors' targets are unknown. Sequenced sample: naive CD4+ T cells from blood. The receptors were gathered from a man younger than 30 with type 1 diabetes.

This clone showed up just a few times. The chain employs TRBV30 and TRBJ1-1; 8 bases line up with TRBD1. After removal of 4 bases from V and 4 bases from J, the junction contained 8 bases not matched to a gene. Germline assignment: CDR1 GTSNPN and CDR2 SVGIG (reference sequence). CDR3 length: 14 residues. CDR3 sequence: CAWTYRGWVTEAFF. The CDR3 DNA follows: TGTGCCTGGACATACAGGGGGTGGGTCACTGAAGCTTTCTTT.

There are a few counts of this clone. This CDR3 is also generated by other DNA sequences in the sample. V is TRBV28 and J is TRBJ2-7; D not certain. This CDR3 region has 12 residues. Germline assignment: CDR1 MDHEN and CDR2 SYDVKM. Trimming removed 1 base at V and 2 bases at J, with 3 bases between. The chain's CDR3 is CASSLLAYEQYF. CDR3 in DNA: TGTGCCAGCAGTTTATTGGCCTACGAGCAGTACTTC. Full variable domain (missing parts from reference TRBV28 and TRBJ2-7): DVKVTQSSRYLVKRTGEKVFLECVQDMDHENMFWYRQDPGLGLRLIYFSYDVKMKEKGDIPEGYSVSREKKERFSLILESASTNQTSMYLCASSLLAYEQYFGPGTRLTVT.

This clone was observed a few times. CDR3: CATQGDPKNIQYF. The CDR3 DNA is TGTGCCACCCAGGGGGATCCCAAAAACATTCAGTACTTC. The rearrangement uses TRBV6-6 and TRBJ2-4; TRBD1 aligns across 7 bases. CDR3 size: 13 residues. J gave up 2 bases and V 10 bases, and 5 bases lay outside the gene matches. From germline, CDR1 is MNHNY and CDR2 SVGAGI (reference sequence).

The chain uses TRBV27 and TRBJ1-2; D possibly corresponds to TRBD1 (5 bases). Trimming removed 5 bases from V and 4 bases from J, with 8 bases in between. Germline V gene lookup returns CDR1 MNHEY and CDR2 SMNVEV (reference sequence). The CDR3 length is 12 residues. CDR3 DNA sequence: TGTGCCAGCAGTGACAGCATCTATGGCTACACCTTC. This codes for CASSDSIYGYTF.

The chain is built from TRBV7-2 and TRBJ1-1; TRBD1 is a possible D gene (5 bases). Germline loops: CDR1 SGHTA, CDR2 FQGNSA. The V gene lost 4 bases and the J gene lost 2 bases, with 11 bases spanning the gap. The CDR3 sequence is 14 residues long. CDR3 sequence reads: CASSYGASNTEAFF. DNA for the CDR3: TGTGCCAGCAGCTATGGGGCAAGTAACACTGAAGCTTTCTTT.

CDR3 region: CTTAPGVYNSPLHF. CDR3 DNA: TGTACCACAGCCCCAGGGGTTTATAATTCACCCCTCCACTTT. V is TRBV2 and J is TRBJ1-6; the D gene is possibly TRBD1 (6 bases). The germline V gene has CDR1 SNHLY and CDR2 FYNNEI. The CDR3 contains 14 residues.

This clone was detected only a few times. CDR3 sequence: CAISGRIYGYTF. The CDR3 DNA is TGTGCCATTTCGGGACGGATCTATGGCTACACCTTC. This chain joins TRBV28 and TRBJ1-2, with D possibly matching TRBD1 (5 bases). Trimming removed 10 bases at V and 4 bases at J, with 13 bases between. The germline gives CDR1 MDHEN, CDR2 SYDVKM. The CDR3 extends over 12 amino acids.

The rearrangement uses TRBV4-1 and TRBJ2-6, with TRBD2 matching over 8 bases. CDR3 length: 14 residues. V dropped 6 bases and J dropped 8; count of bases not matched to a gene: 6. Germline V lookup: CDR1 MGHRA, CDR2 YSYEKL. CDR3 in amino acids: CASSPGGPTNVLTF. The DNA for the CDR3 is TGCGCCAGCAGTCCGGGGGGGCCAACCAACGTCCTGACTTTC.

This clone turned up a few times. This chain joins TRBV10-3 and TRBJ2-3; D is possibly TRBD2 (6 bases). The germline CDR1 and CDR2 sequences are ENHRY and SYGVKD. Trimming stripped 3 bases from V and 2 bases from J, with 9 bases between. The CDR3 extends over 14 amino acids. CDR3 DNA: TGTGCCATCAGTGACCGGGGGAACACAGATACGCAGTATTTT. Translation: CAISDRGNTDTQYF.

The DNA for the CDR3 is TGTGCCAGCAGTGAACAGGGGGAAGCAAACACCATATATTTT. As protein: CASSEQGEANTIYF. V gene TRBV2 combines with J gene TRBJ1-3; 7 positions agree with TRBD1. This CDR3 comprises 14 residues. The junction had 4 bases not matched to a gene; V was cut back by 2 bases and J by 6 bases. The germline V gene has CDR1 SNHLY and CDR2 FYNNEI.

This clone was recorded a few times. The chain combines TRBV5-1 with TRBJ2-1, with TRBD2 as a possible D gene (6 bases). Trimming removed 4 bases at V and 8 bases at J, with 22 bases between. Per the germline V gene, CDR1 is SGHRS and CDR2 is YFSETQ. This CDR3 contains 16 residues. CDR3 amino acids: CASSTWGAGLGDEQFF. CDR3 bases: TGCGCCAGCAGCACCTGGGGAGCGGGCTTAGGAGATGAGCAGTTCTTC.

In its sample, this clone was seen a few times. The chain joins TRBV5-4 to TRBJ2-1; no clear D. Germline V gene lookup returns CDR1 SGHNT and CDR2 YYREEE (reference sequence). V lost 5 bases, J lost 3 bases, and 12 bases lay in between. The CDR3 totals 14 residues. The CDR3 bases are TGTGCCAGCAGTCCTGACAAAAACTACAATGAGCAGTTCTTC. This codes for CASSPDKNYNEQFF.

This clone showed up just a few times. The V and J genes are TRBV9 and TRBJ2-1, with a weak D call TRBD1 (5 bases). V gave up 1 base and J gave up 4 bases, with 24 bases separating them. The CDR3 sequence is 19 residues long. The germline gives CDR1 SGDLS, CDR2 YYNGEE. The CDR3 DNA reads TGTGCCAGCAGCGTACAGGGTTCTTGGCAGGCTGTGAAATACAATGAGCAGTTCTTC. The encoded protein is CASSVQGSWQAVKYNEQFF.

This clone was found a few times. A read error may produce the germline difference seen at one junction end. The V and J genes are TRBV28 and TRBJ2-7, with D perhaps being TRBD1 or TRBD2 (5 bases each). CDR1 is MDHEN and CDR2 is SYDVKM in the germline V gene. The CDR3 runs to 16 residues. The CDR3 loop is CASSPFPGRDYYGQYF. DNA for the CDR3: TGTGCCAGCAGCCCCTTCCCAGGGAGAGATTACTACGGGCAGTACTTC.

This clone was found a few times. The V and J genes are TRBV13 and TRBJ2-7; the match to TRBD1 covers 11 bases. CDR3 length: 14 amino acids. The V and J ends lost 5 bases and 6 bases, in that order; junction bases with no gene match: 6. Germline V CDR1 and CDR2: PRHDT, FYEKMQ (reference sequence). CDR3 region: CASSLTGTGGEQYF. The CDR3 DNA reads TGTGCCAGCAGCCTAACCGGGACAGGGGGCGAGCAGTACTTC.